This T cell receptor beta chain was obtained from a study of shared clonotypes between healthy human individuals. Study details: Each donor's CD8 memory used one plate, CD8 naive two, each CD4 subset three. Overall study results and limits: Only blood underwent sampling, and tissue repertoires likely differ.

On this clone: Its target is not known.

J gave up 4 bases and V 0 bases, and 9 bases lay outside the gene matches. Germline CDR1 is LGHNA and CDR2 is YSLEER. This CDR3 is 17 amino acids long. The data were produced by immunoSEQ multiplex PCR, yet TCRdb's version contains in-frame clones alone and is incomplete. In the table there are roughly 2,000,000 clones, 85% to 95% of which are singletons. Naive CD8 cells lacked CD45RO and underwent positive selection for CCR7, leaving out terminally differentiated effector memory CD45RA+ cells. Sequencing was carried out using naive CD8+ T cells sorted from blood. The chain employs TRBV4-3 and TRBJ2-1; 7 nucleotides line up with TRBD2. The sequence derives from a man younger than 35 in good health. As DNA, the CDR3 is TGCGCCAGCAGCCAAGAAGATTATCGGGGGGAATACAATGAGCAGTTCTTC. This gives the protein CASSQEDYRGEYNEQFF.